This entry describes one TCR beta chain. Its target is unknown. These data originate in a study of blood T cells in healthy people across ages. Whole-study results and caveats: Higher naive T cell percentage went strongly together with higher TCR beta diversity. Older age coincided with a roughly linear decline in TCR beta diversity per million T cells. Comparison with aged donors showed that long-lived donors had more naive CD4+ cells and higher diversity.

CDR3 length: 13 amino acids. Germline V lookup: CDR1 SGHNT, CDR2 YYREEE (reference sequence). Trimming took 10 bases from V and 4 from J; bases not matched to a gene: 10. Using a J-beta primer mix together with a sample-barcoded 5' primer, a second PCR was run for about 6 to 11 cycles. TCRdb fed the 5' RACE reads into MiXCR, producing one record per CDR3 protein. The repertoire consists of some 780,000 distinct CDR3 sequences, with about 56% occurring once and the leading ten covering roughly 26%. This sequence joins TRBV5-4 and TRBJ2-7; 8 bases agree with TRBD1. This receptor was identified in a man in his forties in good health. Sequencing was carried out using blood. CDR3 sequence reads: CAASPGGPYEQYF. Written as DNA, the CDR3 is TGTGCCGCCTCTCCAGGGGGCCCGTACGAGCAGTACTTC. Full variable domain (remainder filled in from reference TRBV5-4 and TRBJ2-7): ETGVTQSPTHLIKTRGQQVTLRCSSQSGHNTVSWYQQALGQGPQFIFQYYREEENGRGNFPPRFSGLQFPNYSSELNVNALELDDSALYLCAASPGGPYEQYFGPGTRLTVT.